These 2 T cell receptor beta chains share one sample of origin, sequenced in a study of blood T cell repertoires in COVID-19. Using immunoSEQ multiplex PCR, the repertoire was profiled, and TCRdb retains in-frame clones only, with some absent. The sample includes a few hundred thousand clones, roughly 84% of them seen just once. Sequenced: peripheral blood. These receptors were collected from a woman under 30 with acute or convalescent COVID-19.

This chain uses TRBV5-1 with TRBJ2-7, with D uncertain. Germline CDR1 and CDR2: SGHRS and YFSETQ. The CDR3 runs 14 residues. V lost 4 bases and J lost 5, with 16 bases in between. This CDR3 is CASSPSTVVDEQYF. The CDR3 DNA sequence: TGCGCCAGCAGCCCCAGCACAGTAGTGGACGAGCAGTACTTC.

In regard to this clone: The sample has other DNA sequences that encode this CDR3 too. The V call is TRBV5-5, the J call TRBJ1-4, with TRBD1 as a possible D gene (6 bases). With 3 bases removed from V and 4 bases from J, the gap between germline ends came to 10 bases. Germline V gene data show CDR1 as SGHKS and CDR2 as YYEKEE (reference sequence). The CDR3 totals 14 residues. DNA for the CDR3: TGTGCCAGCAGCTCCGGACAGCTTAATGAAAAACTGTTTTTT. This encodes CASSSGQLNEKLFF.